This passage covers 4 T cell receptor beta chains from one sample sequenced in a study of regulatory T cells in long-lasting Graves disease. Regarding time point: persistent/refractory GD, antithyroid drugs over 5 years with positive TRAb. TCR sequences were obtained from RNA taken from PBMCs. Arm-PCR of CDR3 regions and iRepertoire HTBI primers were the basis on which TCR beta libraries were built. Each CDR3 protein is one row after TCRdb ran MiXCR on the multiplex PCR reads. The data hold approximately 380,000 distinct CDR3 sequences, with about a fifth observed a single time. The starting material was peripheral blood mononuclear cells (PBMCs), obtained when the disease was refractory, from a patient treated with antithyroid drugs. The receptors stem from a female donor with Graves disease.

This clonotype was seen at least ten times. J is TRBJ2-7 and V is TRBV7-9; no definite D call. The CDR3 covers 13 residues. The V gene lost 2 bases and the J gene lost 3 bases, with 8 bases spanning the gap. From germline, CDR1 is SEHNR and CDR2 FQNEAQ (reference sequence). The DNA of the CDR3 is TGTGCCAGCAGCTTATGGGCCCACTACGAGCAGTACTTC. This codes for CASSLWAHYEQYF.

This clonotype was seen ten or more times. The chain recombines TRBV28 with TRBJ1-2; no clear D. The CDR3 is 13 amino acids. CDR1 is MDHEN and CDR2 is SYDVKM in the germline V gene. Trimming removed 2 bases from V and 4 bases from J, with 8 bases in between. The CDR3 bases are TGTGCCAGCAGTTTAGGGGTTACCTATGGCTACACCTTC. Protein: CASSLGVTYGYTF.

This clonotype was counted ten times or more. The chain combines TRBV7-2 with TRBJ1-2; no firm D call. V dropped 9 bases and J dropped 2 bases, with 10 bases sitting between them. The CDR3 extends over 12 amino acids. The germline V gene has CDR1 SGHTA and CDR2 FQGNSA. The chain's CDR3 is CASSPGNYGYTF. CDR3 DNA sequence: TGTGCCAGTTCTCCGGGGAACTATGGCTACACCTTC.

CDR3 loop: CASSLMRGAEQYF. The CDR3 coding sequence is TGTGCCAGCAGCTTAATGAGAGGGGCCGAGCAGTACTTC. The V and J genes are TRBV7-6 and TRBJ2-7; D is possibly TRBD1 or TRBD2 (5 bases each). The germline V gene has CDR1 SGHVS and CDR2 FNYEAQ. V was shortened by 2 bases and J by 6 bases, with 11 bases between the two germline ends. The CDR3 covers 13 residues. The variable domain in full, with the rest retrieved from reference TRBV7-6 and TRBJ2-7, is GAGVSQSPRYKVTKRGQDVALRCDPISGHVSLYWYRQALGQGPEFLTYFNYEAQQDKSGLPNDRFSAERPEGSISTLTIQRTEQRDSAMYRCASSLMRGAEQYFGPGTRLTVT.